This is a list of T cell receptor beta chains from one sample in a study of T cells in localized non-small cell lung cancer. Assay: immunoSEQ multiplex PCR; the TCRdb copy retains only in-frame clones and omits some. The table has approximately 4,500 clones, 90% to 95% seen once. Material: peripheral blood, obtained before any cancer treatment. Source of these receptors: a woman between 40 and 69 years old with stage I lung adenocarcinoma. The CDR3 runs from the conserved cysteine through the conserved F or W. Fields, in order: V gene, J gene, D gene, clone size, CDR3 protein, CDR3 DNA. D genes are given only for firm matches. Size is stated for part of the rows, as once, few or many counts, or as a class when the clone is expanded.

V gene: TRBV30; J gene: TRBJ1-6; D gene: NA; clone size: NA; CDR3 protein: CAWNRGIGGGPSPLHF; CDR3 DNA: TGTGCCTGGAATCGCGGTATTGGGGGTGGGCCTTCACCCCTCCACTTT
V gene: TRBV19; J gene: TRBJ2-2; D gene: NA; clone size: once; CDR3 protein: CASSLEPDHTGELFF; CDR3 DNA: TGTGCCAGTAGTCTCGAACCTGACCACACTGGGGAGCTGTTTTTT
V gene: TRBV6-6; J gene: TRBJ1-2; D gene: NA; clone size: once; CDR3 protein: CASSPGWGINYGYTF; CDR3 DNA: TGTGCCAGCAGCCCCGGGTGGGGCATTAACTATGGCTACACCTTC
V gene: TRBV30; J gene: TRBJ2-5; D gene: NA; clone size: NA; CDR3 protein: CAWSEVVGGWETQYF; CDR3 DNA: TGTGCCTGGAGTGAGGTGGTAGGGGGATGGGAGACCCAGTACTTC
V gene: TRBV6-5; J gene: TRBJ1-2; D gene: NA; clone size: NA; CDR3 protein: CASSYPQGGYGYTF; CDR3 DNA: TGTGCCAGCAGTTACCCGCAGGGAGGCTATGGCTACACCTTC
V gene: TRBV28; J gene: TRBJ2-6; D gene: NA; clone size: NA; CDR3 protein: CASSLRTGRSGANVLTF; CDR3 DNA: TGTGCCAGCAGCCTTCGAACAGGCCGCTCTGGGGCCAACGTCCTGACTTTC
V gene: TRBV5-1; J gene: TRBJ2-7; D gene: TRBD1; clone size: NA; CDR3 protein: CASSLDGGQGSYEQYF; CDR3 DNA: TGCGCCAGCAGCTTGGATGGGGGACAGGGCTCCTACGAGCAGTACTTC
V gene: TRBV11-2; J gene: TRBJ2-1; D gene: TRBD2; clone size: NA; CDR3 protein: CASSLGSGSSNEQFF; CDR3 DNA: TGTGCCAGCAGCTTGGGTAGCGGGAGCTCGAATGAGCAGTTCTTC
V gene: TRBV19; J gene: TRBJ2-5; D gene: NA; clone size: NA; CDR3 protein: CASQEGGRQETQYF; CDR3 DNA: TGTGCCAGTCAGGAAGGAGGTCGGCAAGAGACCCAGTACTTC
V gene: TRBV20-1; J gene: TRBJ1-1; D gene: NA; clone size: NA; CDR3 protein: CSAREFMEAFF; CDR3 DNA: TGCAGTGCTAGAGAGTTCATGGAAGCTTTCTTT
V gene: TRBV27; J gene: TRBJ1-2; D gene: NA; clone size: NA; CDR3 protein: CASTSGDGYTF; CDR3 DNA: TGTGCCAGCACCTCGGGGGATGGCTACACCTTC
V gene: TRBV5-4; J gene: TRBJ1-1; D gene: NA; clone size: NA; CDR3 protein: CASSLGGGTEAFF; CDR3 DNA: TGTGCCAGCAGCCTTGGGGGAGGGACTGAAGCTTTCTTT
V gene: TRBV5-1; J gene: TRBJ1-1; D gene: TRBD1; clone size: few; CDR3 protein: CASSLGTGAMNTEAFF; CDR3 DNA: TGCGCCAGCAGCTTGGGGACAGGGGCAATGAACACTGAAGCTTTCTTT
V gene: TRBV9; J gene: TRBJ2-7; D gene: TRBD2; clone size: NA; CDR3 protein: CASSDQREGRIREQYF; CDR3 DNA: TGTGCCAGCAGCGACCAGCGGGAGGGCCGGATAAGGGAGCAGTACTTC